This T cell receptor (beta chain) was documented in a study of OX40 agonist ivuxolimab in advanced cancers. The germline V and J ends were trimmed by 4 bases and 3 bases, with 9 bases remaining between them. From germline, CDR1 is MNHEY and CDR2 SVGAGI. CDR3 length: 13 residues. Assay: immunoSEQ multiplex PCR; the TCRdb copy retains only in-frame clones and omits some. The sample carries roughly 25,000 clones, roughly 80% recorded once. The sequencing here drew on CD4+ or CD8+ T cells sorted from blood, taken in a trial of the OX40 agonist ivuxolimab. The chain is built from TRBV6-5 and TRBJ1-1; perhaps TRBD1 as D (6 bases). The sequence came from an adult with an advanced solid tumor such as melanoma, head and neck, liver or kidney cancer. CDR3 sequence reads: CASSLQGYTEAFF. The CDR3 DNA follows: TGTGCCAGCAGTTTACAGGGATACACTGAAGCTTTCTTT.